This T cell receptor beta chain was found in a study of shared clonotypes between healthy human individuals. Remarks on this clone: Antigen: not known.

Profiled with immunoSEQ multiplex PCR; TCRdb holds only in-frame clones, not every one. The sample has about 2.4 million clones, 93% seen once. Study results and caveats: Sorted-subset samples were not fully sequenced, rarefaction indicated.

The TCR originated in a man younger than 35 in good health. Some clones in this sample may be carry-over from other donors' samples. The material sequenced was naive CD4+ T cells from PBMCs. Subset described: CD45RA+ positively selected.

The CDR3 spells CASVTPREVPDTQYF. The CDR3 bases are TGTGCCAGCGTTACACCCAGGGAGGTTCCTGATACGCAGTATTTT. The chain links TRBV2 to TRBJ2-3; D perhaps matches TRBD2 (6 bases). V gave up 8 bases and J gave up 6 bases, with 21 bases separating them. The CDR3 is 15 amino acids. Germline V lookup: CDR1 SNHLY, CDR2 FYNNEI.